What follows are 29 T cell receptor beta chains derived from one specimen sequenced in a study of cytomegalovirus exposure and HLA in healthy donors. Primers: 60 Vbeta forward and 13 Jbeta reverse. Some clones are missing from TCRdb's copy, which holds only in-frame ones; the method was immunoSEQ multiplex PCR. The sample records some 120,000 clones, 15% being singletons. The source material was PBMCs. The receptor set was obtained from a woman between 18 and 30 years old in good health and CMV-seronegative.

The chain employs TRBV5-1 and TRBJ1-3; TRBD1 matches 7 bases. The V gene end was trimmed by 0 bases and the J gene end by 7 bases; junction bases not matched to a gene: 7. Germline V gene sequence: CDR1 SGHRS, CDR2 YFSETQ. This CDR3 contains 15 residues. Written as DNA, the CDR3 is TGCGCCAGCAGCTTGGACAGGGGAATAACGAACACCATATATTTT. This sequence encodes CASSLDRGITNTIYF.

This clone was detected a few times. The V call is TRBV19, the J call TRBJ1-2, with 9 bases matching TRBD1. V was pared by 7 bases and J by 6 bases, with 6 bases of the junction left unmatched. There are 13 residues in the CDR3. Germline CDR1 and CDR2: LNHDA and SQIVND (reference sequence). The CDR3 reads CASTGTGYHGYTF. CDR3 coding DNA: TGTGCCAGTACTGGGACAGGGTACCATGGCTACACCTTC.

This clone was seen a few times. V is TRBV6-5 and J is TRBJ1-6; 7 nucleotides line up with TRBD1. CDR1 is MNHEY, CDR2 SVGAGI, per germline. CDR3 size: 14 residues. Trimming cost V 6 bases and J 6 bases; bases outside gene matches: 5. The CDR3 spells CASSRDRRNSPLHF. CDR3 nucleotide sequence: TGTGCCAGCAGCCGGGACAGACGTAATTCACCCCTCCACTTT.

The chain is built from TRBV15 and TRBJ2-6; D unclear. V lost 0 bases and J 3 bases, leaving 9 bases between the germline ends. CDR3 length: 16 residues. The germline V gene encodes CDR1 LNHNV and CDR2 YYDKDF (reference sequence). CDR3 sequence (DNA): TGTGCCACCAGCAGAGATCGAGGAAATGGGGCCAACGTCCTGACTTTC. Amino acid sequence: CATSRDRGNGANVLTF.

This clone was detected only a few times. The rearrangement joins TRBV7-9 to TRBJ1-2, with 7 bases matching TRBD1. V was clipped by 5 bases and J by 1 base; unmatched bases: 4. Germline CDR1 is SEHNR and CDR2 is FQNEAQ (reference sequence). The CDR3 has 14 residues. The CDR3 DNA reads as TGTGCCAGCAGCCGGGACAGATATAACTATGGCTACACCTTC. Protein product: CASSRDRYNYGYTF.

In this sample, this clone turned up a few times. The gene calls are TRBV5-1 and TRBJ1-2; a possible D gene is TRBD1 (5 bases). Germline values: CDR1 SGHRS, CDR2 YFSETQ. The CDR3 spans 13 residues. The ends were cut back, 2 bases at V and 6 bases at J, with 11 bases in the middle. The CDR3 DNA is TGCGCCAGCAGCTTTGGGGGGAACGATGGCTACACCTTC. Protein product: CASSFGGNDGYTF. Full variable domain (rest looked up from reference TRBV5-1 and TRBJ1-2): KAGVTQTPRYLIKTRGQQVTLSCSPISGHRSVSWYQQTPGQGLQFLFEYFSETQRNKGNFPGRFSGRQFSNSRSEMNVSTLELGDSALYLCASSFGGNDGYTFGSGTRLTVV.

The chain combines TRBV27 with TRBJ1-2; D is possibly TRBD1 (6 bases). The CDR3 length is 16 residues. Germline V gives CDR1 MNHEY, CDR2 SMNVEV (reference sequence). Deletions cut 6 bases from V and 4 bases from J, with 21 bases between. The CDR3 region has the DNA TGTGCCAGCAGCCCGACCCACGACAGGCTGCGCTATGGCTACACCTTC. This gives the protein CASSPTHDRLRYGYTF.

The chain has TRBV20-1 and TRBJ2-5; D remains ambiguous. The V gene lost 0 bases and the J gene lost 7 bases, with 6 bases spanning the gap. CDR3 length: 11 residues. From germline, CDR1 is DFQATT and CDR2 SNEGSKA (reference sequence). The CDR3 DNA sequence: TGCAGTGCTAGAGATCCTAGGACCCAGTACTTC. Translation: CSARDPRTQYF.

The V and J genes are TRBV2 and TRBJ1-2; D is possibly TRBD1 (6 bases). CDR1 and CDR2 from the germline V gene are SNHLY and FYNNEI. V lost 10 bases, J lost 7 bases, and 25 bases lay in between. The CDR3 is 15 amino acids. CDR3 in DNA: TGTGCCACCTACTGGGCTGGGGGCCCTTTGTCTGGCTACACCTTC. It translates to CATYWAGGPLSGYTF.

In its sample, this clone was seen a few times. The chain employs TRBV19 and TRBJ1-2, with TRBD1 matching over 7 bases. The CDR3 is 15 amino acids. The J segment lost 0 bases and the V segment lost 4 bases, leaving 5 bases of the junction unmatched. Germline V gene lookup returns CDR1 LNHDA and CDR2 SQIVND (reference sequence). The CDR3 sequence is CASSTWDSTNYGYTF. CDR3 in DNA: TGTGCCAGTAGTACTTGGGACAGTACTAACTATGGCTACACCTTC. Full variable domain (missing parts from reference TRBV19 and TRBJ1-2): DGGITQSPKYLFRKEGQNVTLSCEQNLNHDAMYWYRQDPGQGLRLIYYSQIVNDFQKGDIAEGYSVSREKKESFPLTVTSAQKNPTAFYLCASSTWDSTNYGYTFGSGTRLTVV.

The genes are TRBV27 and TRBJ2-1, with 8 bases that match TRBD2. The CDR3 sequence is 15 residues long. CDR1 is MNHEY, CDR2 SMNVEV, per germline (reference sequence). The J segment lost 7 bases and the V segment lost 0 bases, leaving 5 bases of the junction unmatched. As DNA, the CDR3 is TGTGCCAGCAGTTTATCGAAGCGGGAGTTGAATGAGCAGTTCTTC. It encodes CASSLSKRELNEQFF.

V usage is TRBV6-4 and J usage is TRBJ2-7, with 7 bases lining up with TRBD1. Trimming at V came to 8 bases and at J to 3 bases, leaving 10 bases not matched to a gene. Germline assignment: CDR1 MRHNA and CDR2 SNTAGT. The CDR3 covers 14 residues. DNA for the CDR3: TGTGCCAGCCTCCCCGGCTGGACAGGCTACGAGCAGTACTTC. Its translation is CASLPGWTGYEQYF.

The genes are TRBV6-5 and TRBJ2-1; D is uncertain. Germline V gives CDR1 MNHEY, CDR2 SVGAGI. CDR3 length: 13 amino acids. Trimming pared 6 bases from V and 4 bases from J, leaving 10 bases between. For the CDR3, the DNA is TGTGCCAGCAGCCAGACATGGTACAATGAGCAGTTCTTC. It translates to CASSQTWYNEQFF.

The CDR3 nucleotides are TGTGCCAGCAGGTTGGGACAGGGCGGCGAAAAACTGTTTTTT. This sequence encodes CASRLGQGGEKLFF. J is TRBJ1-4 and V is TRBV25-1, with 9 nucleotides matching TRBD1. Germline-derived CDR1 and CDR2 are MGHDK and SYGVNS. CDR3 length: 14 residues. V lost 6 bases, J lost 8 bases, and 7 bases stayed unmatched.

This clone has just a few counts. The genes are TRBV10-3 and TRBJ2-7; D gene ambiguous. This CDR3 is built from 12 residues. Trimming stripped 3 bases from V and 5 bases from J, with 8 bases between. Germline-derived CDR1 and CDR2 are ENHRY and SYGVKD. The CDR3 DNA is TGTGCCATCAGTGACCCTCTCGACGAGCAGTACTTC. It translates to CAISDPLDEQYF.

This chain links TRBV5-4 with TRBJ2-3, with TRBD2 identical over 9 bases. This CDR3 is built from 18 residues. Unmatched junction bases numbered 12, after V lost 4 bases and J lost 0 bases. Germline V gene sequence: CDR1 SGHNT, CDR2 YYREEE (reference sequence). In nucleotides, the CDR3 is TGTGCCAGCAGCCCGCAGGGCTCCACTAGCGGGAGCACAGATACGCAGTATTTT. This encodes CASSPQGSTSGSTDTQYF.

The chain uses TRBV25-1 and TRBJ2-2; 7 positions match TRBD1. Germline lookup yields CDR1 MGHDK and CDR2 SYGVNS. J was trimmed by 0 bases and V by 4 bases; bases with no gene match: 5. This CDR3 spans 16 amino acids. CDR3 coding DNA: TGTGCCAGCAGTGGCTACGACAGGGCGAACACCGGGGAGCTGTTTTTT. Translation gives CASSGYDRANTGELFF.

DNA for the CDR3: TGTGCCAGCAGTTCCTCAGGACAGGGGATCTCCTACGAGCAGTACTTC. Its protein product is CASSSSGQGISYEQYF. The V and J genes are TRBV6-5 and TRBJ2-7; 9 nucleotides agree with TRBD1. With 4 bases clipped from V and 0 bases from J, the junction kept 7 bases outside the gene matches. Germline V gives CDR1 MNHEY, CDR2 SVGAGI. The CDR3 is 16 amino acids.

This clone was seen a handful of times. The rearrangement uses TRBV2 and TRBJ1-6; 8 positions agree with TRBD1. The CDR3 has 14 amino acids. The germline gives CDR1 SNHLY, CDR2 FYNNEI. J lost 6 bases, V lost 4 bases, and 2 bases had no gene match. CDR3 in DNA: TGTGCCAGCAGTGGGGACAGGATTAATTCACCCCTCCACTTT. Protein: CASSGDRINSPLHF.

This rearrangement joins TRBV7-2 to TRBJ1-6, with 8 bases identical to TRBD1. Germline loops: CDR1 SGHTA, CDR2 FQGNSA. CDR3 length equals 14 residues. Trimming at V came to 5 bases and at J to 9 bases, leaving 6 bases not matched to a gene. In DNA, the CDR3 is TGTGCCAGCAGCAAAGGACAGGGTACTTCACCCCTCCACTTT. Translating gives CASSKGQGTSPLHF.

This clone has more than one count but fewer than ten. CDR3 coding DNA: TGTGCCAGCAGCGGAGGGGCGGGGGCGACAGATACGCAGTATTTT. It encodes CASSGGAGATDTQYF. The rearrangement joins TRBV7-2 to TRBJ2-3, with D possibly being TRBD2 (7 bases). V was cut by 5 bases and J by 3 bases, with 15 bases left in between. The CDR3 is 15 residues long. Germline V gene lookup returns CDR1 SGHTA and CDR2 FQGNSA.

The sample holds a few counts of this clone. The chain has TRBV6-5 and TRBJ2-7; 9 positions match TRBD2. There are 15 residues in the CDR3. V shed 6 bases, J shed 2 bases, and the junction held 8 bases outside the gene matches. Germline V lookup: CDR1 MNHEY, CDR2 SVGAGI. The CDR3 spells CASRPGLASPYEQYF. The CDR3 region has the DNA TGTGCCAGCAGGCCTGGACTAGCGTCCCCCTACGAGCAGTACTTC.

This clone was seen a few times. The chain employs TRBV5-6 and TRBJ1-1, with D possibly being TRBD1 (5 bases). CDR3 length: 16 residues. Trimming took off 4 bases at V and 4 bases at J, with 20 bases between the two ends. Germline CDR1 reads SGHDT; CDR2 reads YYEEEE. The CDR3 loop is CASSPIGARVGTEAFF. In nucleotides, the CDR3 is TGTGCCAGCAGCCCTATTGGGGCGCGAGTGGGCACTGAAGCTTTCTTT.

The chain joins TRBV7-2 to TRBJ1-1; D remains unclear. The CDR3 has 13 residues. CDR1 and CDR2 (germline): SGHTA, FQGNSA. Trimming left V 5 bases short and J 0 bases short, with 7 bases between. CDR3 in amino acids: CASSQVLNTEAFF. The CDR3 DNA sequence: TGTGCCAGCAGCCAGGTTTTGAACACTGAAGCTTTCTTT.

The chain recombines TRBV9 with TRBJ2-5, with TRBD2 matching 7 bases. Losses at the gene ends were 3 bases for V and 5 bases for J; bases not matched to a gene: 13. The CDR3 is 16 amino acids. Germline V gene sequence: CDR1 SGDLS, CDR2 YYNGEE. The chain's CDR3 is CASSEGPGGGFETQYF. CDR3 sequence (DNA): TGTGCCAGCAGCGAAGGTCCGGGGGGAGGGTTTGAGACCCAGTACTTC.

The chain is built from TRBV5-1 and TRBJ2-3; D unclear. The CDR3 has 13 amino acids. CDR1 and CDR2 (germline): SGHRS, YFSETQ. Deletions cut 4 bases from V and 4 bases from J, with 10 bases between. The CDR3 DNA is TGCGCCAGCAGCCAGGTCTTGGCAGATACGCAGTATTTT. Amino acids: CASSQVLADTQYF.

This clone was recorded a few times. CDR3 protein: CASSIDWEAGQPQHF. The DNA for the CDR3 is TGTGCCAGTAGTATAGATTGGGAGGCGGGTCAGCCCCAGCATTTT. The chain employs TRBV19 and TRBJ1-5; unclear D gene. This CDR3 contains 15 residues. Germline V CDR1 and CDR2: LNHDA, SQIVND (reference sequence). V gave up 0 bases and J gave up 6 bases, with 12 bases separating them.

J is TRBJ2-1 and V is TRBV7-2; 14 bases fit TRBD2. The CDR3 is 17 residues long. V gave up 1 base and J gave up 4 bases; unmatched junction bases: 3. Germline CDR1 reads SGHTA; CDR2 reads FQGNSA. Here the CDR3 DNA reads TGTGCCAGCAGCTTAGTCGGACTAGCGGGGGGATACAATGAGCAGTTCTTC. Residues: CASSLVGLAGGYNEQFF.

As to this clone: Other DNA sequences in this sample translate to the same CDR3. The rearrangement joins TRBV5-5 to TRBJ2-7, with a weak D call TRBD2 (5 bases). Germline CDR1 is SGHKS and CDR2 is YYEKEE (reference sequence). Trimming took 1 base from V and 0 from J, leaving 5 bases between them. This CDR3 region has 13 residues. This CDR3 reads CASSLTSSYEQYF. The DNA of the CDR3 is TGTGCCAGCAGCTTGACTAGCTCCTACGAGCAGTACTTC.